Presented here are 19 T cell receptor beta chains from one specimen sequenced in a study of CD8 T cells in ankylosing spondylitis (TCRdb year 2017). The method behind the library was 5' RACE. Sequencing instrument: Illumina HiSeq 2500. The public reads were quality trimmed at Q25 with fastp and then assembled into clones with MiXCR by TCRdb, keeping productive beta chains. Duplicate CDR3 protein sequences are folded into a single record with the most common DNA and genes. The sample table holds some 220,000 distinct CDR3 sequences, of which 7% to 10% were seen once. Of the sample, around 5.1% is held by the ten largest clones. The material sequenced was blood, either unsorted or a sorted T cell fraction (not recorded which). The source of these receptors is a female donor with ankylosing spondylitis or in good health (not recorded which).

For this clonotype: This may stem from a read error, because a much larger clone lies one nucleotide away. The chain employs TRBV28 and TRBJ2-7, with a possible D match to TRBD1 (5 bases). Germline loops: CDR1 MDHEN, CDR2 SYDVKM. The CDR3 length is 12 residues. CDR3 DNA sequence: TGTGTCAGCAGATCCAAGACAGAAGAGCAGTACTTC. It translates to CVSRSKTEEQYF.

This clonotype was recorded at least ten times. This chain connects TRBV20-1 to TRBJ2-3; the match to TRBD2 covers 10 bases. V shed 5 bases, J shed 2 bases, and the junction held 4 bases outside the gene matches. From germline, CDR1 is DFQATT and CDR2 SNEGSKA (reference sequence). The CDR3 runs to 14 residues. CDR3 loop: CSAYTSGNTDTQYF. CDR3 nucleotide sequence: TGCAGTGCTTACACTAGCGGGAACACAGATACGCAGTATTTT.

At least ten counts were recorded for this clonotype. The chain is built from TRBV5-1 and TRBJ2-3, with TRBD2 matching 16 bases. Losses at the gene ends were 0 bases for V and 5 bases for J; bases not matched to a gene: 12. Germline CDR1 SGHRS, CDR2 YFSETQ. This CDR3 is 20 amino acids long. In DNA, the CDR3 is TGCGCCAGCAGCTTGGTGGTCGCCGGGACTAGCGGGAGGGCCAAAGATACGCAGTATTTT. Protein: CASSLVVAGTSGRAKDTQYF.

This clonotype was recorded many times. The chain couples TRBV12-3 or TRBV12-4 to TRBJ2-7, with 10 bases identical to TRBD2. The V segment lost 6 bases and the J segment 3 bases; nucleotides outside the gene matches: 5. The CDR3 totals 14 residues. CDR3 in amino acids: CASSPSGSNYEQYF. Here the CDR3 DNA reads TGTGCCAGCAGCCCTAGCGGGAGTAACTACGAGCAGTACTTC.

The table lists this clonotype with many counts. This chain connects TRBV28 to TRBJ1-1, with D possibly matching TRBD1 (5 bases). Germline CDR1 reads MDHEN; CDR2 reads SYDVKM. This CDR3 has 13 amino acids. Between the trimmed V and J ends, which lost 6 bases and 5 bases, there was a span of 13 bases. CDR3 in DNA: TGTGCCAGCAGAACCGGGGGAGGAACTGAAGCTTTCTTT. Protein sequence: CASRTGGGTEAFF.

This clonotype was recorded at least ten times. The CDR3 reads CASSTSGNQPQHF. CDR3 nucleotide sequence: TGTGCCAGCAGCACATCGGGCAATCAGCCCCAGCATTTT. The rearrangement uses TRBV7-2 and TRBJ1-5, with D unresolved. This CDR3 comprises 13 residues. The V gene's germline CDR1 is SGHTA and CDR2 FQGNSA. V lost 5 bases to trimming and J lost 2 bases, with 7 bases between them.

Many counts were recorded for this clonotype. V gene TRBV10-3 combines with J gene TRBJ2-1; 11 bases are shared with TRBD2. Germline loops: CDR1 ENHRY, CDR2 SYGVKD. CDR3 size: 15 residues. Germline trimming cut 3 bases from V and 6 bases from J; bases unmatched to any gene: 4. This chain's CDR3 is CAISDLAGGFNEQFF. CDR3 DNA sequence: TGTGCCATCAGTGACCTAGCGGGAGGATTCAATGAGCAGTTCTTC.

This clonotype has at least ten counts. CDR3 region: CASSVRGYLYGYTF. DNA for the CDR3: TGTGCCAGCAGTGTCAGGGGCTACCTCTATGGCTACACCTTC. This chain joins TRBV28 and TRBJ1-2; the D gene is possibly TRBD1 (6 bases). Deletions cut 5 bases from V and 4 bases from J, with 14 bases between. The CDR3 runs to 14 residues. Germline CDR1 is MDHEN and CDR2 is SYDVKM.

This clonotype was observed many times. The chain couples TRBV12-3 or TRBV12-4 to TRBJ1-1; TRBD1 is a possible D gene (5 bases). V lost 7 bases, J lost 4 bases, and 16 bases lay in between. This CDR3 region has 14 residues. CDR3 in DNA: TGTGCCAGCACCGCGGGGCCTAAGGGCACTGAAGCTTTCTTT. Its protein product is CASTAGPKGTEAFF.

This clonotype was observed at least ten times. The V gene is TRBV15, the J gene TRBJ1-1, with TRBD1 as a possible D gene (6 bases). CDR3 length equals 16 residues. Germline-derived CDR1 and CDR2 are LNHNV and YYDKDF (reference sequence). The V end was cut by 0 bases, the J end by 4 bases, with 15 bases between. The CDR3 is CATSRDRGGAGTEAFF. DNA of the CDR3: TGTGCCACCAGCAGAGATCGCGGGGGCGCGGGCACTGAAGCTTTCTTT. Filled out from reference TRBV15 and TRBJ1-1, the complete variable domain reads DAMVIQNPRYQVTQFGKPVTLSCSQTLNHNVMYWYQQKSSQAPKLLFHYYDKDFNNEADTPDNFQSRRPNTSFCFLDIRSPGLGDTAMYLCATSRDRGGAGTEAFFGQGTRLTVV.

As for this clonotype: A clone one base away is much larger, so this may be a read error. This chain links TRBV5-8 with TRBJ2-2, with TRBD1 matching over 8 bases. The CDR3 covers 16 residues. Germline V gene sequence: CDR1 SGHTS, CDR2 YDEGEE. CDR3 sequence (DNA): TGTGGCAGCAGCTCTTTCGGACAGGGTGAAACCGGGGAGCTGTTTTTT. Protein product: CGSSSFGQGETGELFF.

This clonotype was seen more than once but under ten times. This CDR3 reads CASSSPGTSGPYNEQFF. As DNA, the CDR3 is TGTGCCAGCAGTTCCCCGGGGACTAGCGGACCCTACAATGAGCAGTTCTTC. J is TRBJ2-1 and V is TRBV6-6, with 11 bases lining up with TRBD2. The CDR3 runs to 17 residues. Germline CDR1 is MNHNY and CDR2 is SVGAGI (reference sequence). J lost 2 bases, V lost 4 bases, and 7 bases had no gene match.

This clonotype has at least ten counts. Lacking the conserved final phenylalanine or tryptophan, this CDR3 likely reflects a read error. The DNA is left out, because the CDR3 cannot be placed on it with certainty; the CDR3 is given as TCRdb lists it. V and J are TRBV7-2 and TRBJ2-1; whether TRBD1, the table's D call, matches the DNA was not checked. The germline gives CDR1 SGHTA, CDR2 FQGNSA. The CDR3 numbers 10 amino acids, ends counted. The CDR3 sequence is CASSLGGSRA.

This clonotype has at least ten counts. This rearrangement joins TRBV5-1 to TRBJ2-3; D unresolved. The germline V and J ends were trimmed by 5 bases and 9 bases, with 16 bases remaining between them. CDR1 is SGHRS, CDR2 YFSETQ, per germline. This CDR3 is built from 13 residues. CDR3 DNA: TGCGCCAGCAGAAACTTGGACGCCGAGACGCAGTATTTT. It codes for CASRNLDAETQYF.

This chain joins TRBV7-2 and TRBJ2-1, with 11 bases aligning to TRBD2. V shed 4 bases and J 10 bases; nucleotides not matched to a gene: 15. Germline V gene lookup returns CDR1 SGHTA and CDR2 FQGNSA. The CDR3 length is 17 residues. CDR3 DNA sequence: TGTGCCAGCAGCTCCCAGGAGGGGACTAGCGGCCTCAAAGAGCAGTTCTTC. Translated: CASSSQEGTSGLKEQFF. The full variable domain, completed using reference TRBV7-2 and TRBJ2-1, is GAGVSQSPSNKVTEKGKDVELRCDPISGHTALYWYRQSLGQGLEFLIYFQGNSAPDKSGLPSDRFSAERTGGSVSTLTIQRTQQEDSAVYLCASSSQEGTSGLKEQFFGPGTRLTVL.

Only a few counts were recorded for this clonotype. The J gene is TRBJ2-5, the V gene TRBV12-5, with D unclear. The length of the CDR3 is 14 residues. The germline V gene encodes CDR1 LGHNT and CDR2 FRNRAP. Trimming removed 0 bases from V and 1 base from J, with 6 bases in between. The CDR3 DNA follows: TGTGCTAGTGGTTTGGTACCGGGCCAAGAGACCCAGTACTTC. Protein: CASGLVPGQETQYF.

Ten or more counts support this clonotype. The chain joins TRBV9 to TRBJ2-1, with 10 bases aligning to TRBD2. Germline-derived CDR1 and CDR2 are SGDLS and YYNGEE. This CDR3 has 18 residues. Trimming took 2 bases from V and 0 from J; bases not matched to a gene: 8. CDR3: CASSVTGTSDSSYNEQFF. The CDR3 bases are TGTGCCAGCAGCGTGACCGGGACTAGCGACAGCTCCTACAATGAGCAGTTCTTC.

This clonotype came up many times. This rearrangement joins TRBV19 to TRBJ2-2; a weak D match, TRBD2 (6 bases). The length of the CDR3 is 15 residues. Looked up from germline, CDR1 is LNHDA and CDR2 is SQIVND (reference sequence). Trimming cost V 3 bases and J 3 bases, with 11 bases left between them. CDR3 region: CASSIPGGDTGELFF. In DNA, the CDR3 is TGTGCCAGTAGTATCCCCGGAGGGGACACCGGGGAGCTGTTTTTT.

This clonotype has ten or more counts. J is TRBJ2-1 and V is TRBV10-3; 9 bases fit TRBD2. This CDR3 spans 15 amino acids. Germline values: CDR1 ENHRY, CDR2 SYGVKD. Unmatched junction bases numbered 14, after V lost 10 bases and J lost 7 bases. CDR3 nucleotides: TGTGCCACCACTGATGGCGGGAGGGCCCAGAATGAGCAGTTCTTC. This translates into CATTDGGRAQNEQFF.